These T cell receptor beta chains were read from a single sample in a study of CD8 T cells in ankylosing spondylitis. TCRdb passed the 5' RACE reads through MiXCR, listing each CDR3 protein once. Of 130,000 or so distinct CDR3 sequences listed, around 7% were seen once; the top ten hold 9% to 15%. The sample was blood, either unsorted or a sorted T cell fraction (not recorded which). Source of these receptors: a male donor with ankylosing spondylitis or in good health (not recorded which). Each CDR3 is given with its conserved first and last residue. Each record gives: V gene, J gene, D gene, clone size, CDR3 protein, CDR3 DNA. A D gene is named only where the DNA matches it firmly. Size values are once, few and many counts, or a class for expanded clones, and some rows have none.

TRBV5-1	TRBJ2-2	NA	many	CASSLDGPGELFF	TGCGCCAGCAGCTTGGACGGGCCAGGGGAGCTGTTTTTT
TRBV19	TRBJ2-1	NA	NA	CASSPGTLGNEQFF	TGTGCCAGTAGTCCCGGGACCCTAGGGAATGAGCAGTTCTTC
TRBV5-1	TRBJ2-3	NA	many	CASSFRSDTQYF	TGCGCCAGCAGCTTCCGCTCAGATACGCAGTATTTT
TRBV7-2	TRBJ1-5	NA	many	CASSARNQPQHF	TGTGCCAGCAGCGCACGCAATCAGCCCCAGCATTTT
TRBV20-1	TRBJ2-1	NA	many	CSAASWRELVSNEQFF	TGCAGTGCTGCCTCTTGGAGGGAGCTCGTTAGCAATGAGCAGTTCTTC
TRBV14	TRBJ1-1	NA	many	CASSHNSREAFF	TGTGCCAGCAGCCACAACAGTAGGGAAGCTTTCTTT
TRBV29-1	TRBJ2-2	NA	many	CSVEEARTGDTGELFF	TGCAGCGTTGAAGAAGCACGGACTGGGGACACCGGGGAGCTGTTTTTT
TRBV20-1	TRBJ1-2	NA	many	CSASAGSFYGYTF	TGCAGTGCTAGCGCAGGGTCTTTCTATGGCTACACCTTC
TRBV10-3	TRBJ1-5	TRBD1	many	CAISEAGGNQPQHF	TGTGCCATCAGTGAGGCAGGGGGAAATCAGCCCCAGCATTTT
TRBV7-2	TRBJ2-1	TRBD2	many	CASRLAGGGNEQFF	TGTGCCAGCAGACTAGCGGGGGGTGGGAATGAGCAGTTCTTC
TRBV7-2	TRBJ1-5	NA	many	CASSLAGTYSNQPQHF	TGTGCCAGCAGCTTGGCCGGGACCTATAGCAATCAGCCCCAGCATTTT
TRBV14	TRBJ2-1	TRBD2	many	CASSQVVPSGRALNNEQFF	TGTGCCAGCAGCCAAGTTGTCCCGAGCGGGAGGGCCCTCAACAATGAGCAGTTCTTC
TRBV6-1	TRBJ2-7	NA	many	CASRSGASYEQYF	TGTGCCAGCCGGTCCGGGGCAAGCTACGAGCAGTACTTC
TRBV7-7	TRBJ2-5	NA	many	CASSPPQTVETQYF	TGTGCCAGCAGCCCTCCCCAGACAGTAGAGACCCAGTACTTC
TRBV29-1	TRBJ1-4	NA	many	CSAANEKLFF	TGCAGCGCCGCGAATGAAAAACTGTTTTTT
TRBV12-3/TRBV12-4	TRBJ1-2	NA	many	CASSSSDTGGIGYTF	TGTGCCAGCAGTTCAAGCGACACCGGGGGTATTGGCTACACCTTC
TRBV20-1	TRBJ1-5	NA	many	CSANGPEQPQHF	TGCAGTGCTAACGGGCCGGAACAGCCCCAGCATTTT
TRBV18	TRBJ1-3	NA	many	CASSSLEQALGTIYF	TGTGCCAGCTCATCCCTGGAACAGGCACTGGGCACCATATATTTT
TRBV24-1	TRBJ2-7	NA	few	CATSDTSKGEQYF	TGTGCCACCAGTGATACCTCCAAGGGCGAGCAGTACTTC
TRBV5-1	TRBJ2-1	TRBD1	many	CASSSTGGSYNEQFF	TGCGCCAGCAGCTCCACAGGGGGCTCCTACAATGAGCAGTTCTTC
TRBV20-1	TRBJ2-7	NA	many	CSARDPGVGEQYF	TGCAGTGCTAGGGACCCAGGGGTAGGGGAGCAGTACTTC
TRBV7-9	TRBJ2-7	TRBD2	many	CASSQTPSGGYEQYF	TGTGCCAGCAGCCAAACACCTAGCGGGGGCTACGAGCAGTACTTC
TRBV7-2	TRBJ2-3	TRBD2	many	CASSSLLAGGTGDTQYF	TGTGCCAGCAGCTCGCTACTAGCGGGAGGCACGGGGGATACGCAGTATTTT
TRBV30	TRBJ2-7	NA	many	CAWSQGGAAEQYF	TGTGCCTGGAGTCAAGGGGGGGCAGCCGAGCAGTACTTC
TRBV9	TRBJ1-1	TRBD1	few	CASSPGDRRNTEAFF	TGTGCCAGCAGCCCGGGGGACAGACGGAACACTGAAGCTTTCTTT
TRBV4-2	TRBJ1-2	NA	few	CASSPGINYGYTF	TGTGCCAGCAGCCCTGGGATCAACTATGGCTACACCTTC
TRBV5-1	TRBJ2-3	NA	many	CASSLPSEDTQYF	TGCGCCAGCAGCTTGCCCAGCGAAGATACGCAGTATTTT
TRBV7-2	TRBJ2-7	TRBD2	many	CASSPGLDSYEQYF	TGTGCCAGCAGCCCGGGACTAGACTCCTACGAGCAGTACTTC
TRBV20-1	TRBJ2-2	TRBD1	many	CSARSTRDRAITGELFF	TGCAGTGCTAGATCCACCCGGGACAGGGCAATTACCGGGGAGCTGTTTTTT
TRBV7-6	TRBJ2-1	TRBD1	many	CAEKPGGEENLYNEQFF	TGTGCCGAAAAACCAGGGGGCGAAGAGAACCTCTACAATGAGCAGTTCTTC
TRBV18	TRBJ1-2	NA	many	CASSISLGQSNYGYTF	TGTGCCAGCTCCATATCTCTTGGACAGTCTAACTATGGCTACACCTTC
TRBV20-1	TRBJ2-2	NA	NA	CSASGADPFGELFF	TGCAGTGCTAGTGGGGCGGATCCGTTCGGGGAGCTGTTTTTT
TRBV20-1	TRBJ1-4	TRBD1	many	CSARDAGGEKLFF	TGCAGTGCTAGAGATGCAGGGGGTGAAAAACTGTTTTTT
TRBV10-3	TRBJ2-7	TRBD2	many	CAISERSGGFGEQYF	TGTGCCATCAGTGAACGGAGCGGGGGATTTGGGGAGCAGTACTTC